This TCR beta chain is from a study of blood T cells in healthy people across ages. This clonotype was seen more than once but under ten times. The antigen remains undetermined. V was clipped by 5 bases and J by 7 bases, with 11 bases between them. CDR1 and CDR2 from the germline V gene are MDHEN and SYDVKM. The CDR3 extends over 12 amino acids. Study-level findings and limits: Researchers said unsorted PBMCs prevented a conclusive naive versus antigen-experienced comparison.

The authors ran a second PCR of about 7 to 12 cycles using a sample-barcoded 5' primer and a J-beta primer mix. Every cDNA molecule carried a tag from a template-switch adaptor bearing 12 random nucleotides. TCRdb re-analysed the 5' RACE reads in MiXCR, keeping a single row per CDR3 protein. This sample has roughly 1 million distinct CDR3 sequences, with approximately 25% found just once. This sample also appeared in a second study, on T cells of mothers and their children. From that study: All RNA that had been extracted was used for cDNA synthesis at about 1.5 ug per 15 ul. Slightly higher but non-significant overlap marked related mother-child pairs versus unrelated pairs.

This chain joins TRBV28 and TRBJ2-5; D is ambiguous. Sequencing input: blood. This clonotype was sampled from a girl aged 2 to 9 in good health. The CDR3 DNA reads as TGTGCCAGCAGTCCCATAGAAGGGACCCAGTACTTC. The encoded protein is CASSPIEGTQYF.